The present entry profiles one T cell receptor (beta chain) with its context. As yet, its antigen is unknown. The data originate from a study of T cell responses to AZD1222 COVID-19 vaccine. Repertoires were generated with immunoSEQ multiplex PCR, while TCRdb's copy carries only in-frame clones and drops some. The sample has roughly 140,000 clones, 90% to 95% seen once. Study results and limitations: Nearly half of spike-specific TCRs reportedly target variant regions that are unmutated in the B.1.351 and B.1.1.7 variants.

Germline loops: CDR1 MNHEY, CDR2 SMNVEV (reference sequence). This CDR3 has 13 residues. The germline V and J ends were trimmed by 3 bases and 2 bases, with 6 bases remaining between them. The chain uses TRBV27 and TRBJ2-3; D call uncertain. The source is an adult in good health. This sample comprised peripheral blood, obtained on day 0 of AZD1222 vaccination. The CDR3, as DNA: TGTGCCAGCAGTTTTTCCTACACAGATACGCAGTATTTT. Translating it yields CASSFSYTDTQYF.